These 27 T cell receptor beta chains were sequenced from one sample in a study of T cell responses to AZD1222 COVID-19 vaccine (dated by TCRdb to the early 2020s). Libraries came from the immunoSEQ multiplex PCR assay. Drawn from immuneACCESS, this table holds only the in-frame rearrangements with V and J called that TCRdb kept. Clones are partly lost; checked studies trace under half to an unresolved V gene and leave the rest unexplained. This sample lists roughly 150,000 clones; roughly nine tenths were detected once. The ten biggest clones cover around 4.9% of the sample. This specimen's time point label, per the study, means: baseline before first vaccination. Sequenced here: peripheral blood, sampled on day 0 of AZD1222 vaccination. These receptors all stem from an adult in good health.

CDR3 sequence: CASSPPGWRNNSPLHF. The CDR3 DNA sequence: TGTGCCAGCAGCCCGCCGGGGTGGAGGAATAATTCACCCCTCCACTTT. The chain combines TRBV28 with TRBJ1-6; D remains ambiguous. The CDR3 consists of 16 residues. Germline V gene data show CDR1 as MDHEN and CDR2 as SYDVKM. V dropped 6 bases and J dropped 5 bases, with 17 bases sitting between them.

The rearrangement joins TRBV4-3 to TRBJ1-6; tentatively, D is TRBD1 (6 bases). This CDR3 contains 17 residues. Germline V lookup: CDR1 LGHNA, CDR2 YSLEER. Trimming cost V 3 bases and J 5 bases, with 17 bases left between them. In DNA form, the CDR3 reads TGCGCCAGCAGCCACACAGGGAGAGGCGGCCATAATTCACCCCTCCACTTT. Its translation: CASSHTGRGGHNSPLHF.

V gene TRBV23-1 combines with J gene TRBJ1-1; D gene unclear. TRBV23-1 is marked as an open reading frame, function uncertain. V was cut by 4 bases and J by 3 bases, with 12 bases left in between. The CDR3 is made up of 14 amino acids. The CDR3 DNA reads TGCGCCAGCAGTCCCTGGGAAGGGTACACTGAAGCTTTCTTT. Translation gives CASSPWEGYTEAFF.

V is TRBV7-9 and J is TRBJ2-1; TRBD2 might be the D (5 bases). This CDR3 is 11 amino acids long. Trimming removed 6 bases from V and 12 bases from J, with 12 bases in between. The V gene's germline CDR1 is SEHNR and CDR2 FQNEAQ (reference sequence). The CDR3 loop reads CASSLNRGQFF. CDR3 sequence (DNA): TGTGCCAGCAGTCTTAACCGGGGGCAGTTCTTC.

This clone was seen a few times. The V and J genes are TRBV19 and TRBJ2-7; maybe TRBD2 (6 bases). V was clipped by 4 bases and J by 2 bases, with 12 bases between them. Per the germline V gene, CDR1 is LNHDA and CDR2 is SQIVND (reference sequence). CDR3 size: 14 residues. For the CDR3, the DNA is TGTGCCAGTAGTAAACCGGGAGAGACCTACGAGCAGTACTTC. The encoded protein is CASSKPGETYEQYF.

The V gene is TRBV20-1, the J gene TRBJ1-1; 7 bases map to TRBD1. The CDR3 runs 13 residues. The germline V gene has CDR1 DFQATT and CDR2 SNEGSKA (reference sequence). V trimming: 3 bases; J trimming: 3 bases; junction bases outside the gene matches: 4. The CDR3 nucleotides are TGCAGTGCTAGTCCCCAGGGGGACACTGAAGCTTTCTTT. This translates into CSASPQGDTEAFF.

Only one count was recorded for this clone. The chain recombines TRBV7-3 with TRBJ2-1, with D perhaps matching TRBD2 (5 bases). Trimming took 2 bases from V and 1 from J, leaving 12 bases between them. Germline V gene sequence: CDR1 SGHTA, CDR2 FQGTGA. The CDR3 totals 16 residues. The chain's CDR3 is CASSLHGSGSYNEQFF. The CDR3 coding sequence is TGTGCCAGCAGCTTACACGGAAGCGGATCCTACAATGAGCAGTTCTTC. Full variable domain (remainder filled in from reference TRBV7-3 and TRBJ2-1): GAGVSQTPSNKVTEKGKYVELRCDPISGHTALYWYRQSLGQGPEFLIYFQGTGAADDSGLPNDRFFAVRPEGSVSTLKIQRTERGDSAVYLCASSLHGSGSYNEQFFGPGTRLTVL.

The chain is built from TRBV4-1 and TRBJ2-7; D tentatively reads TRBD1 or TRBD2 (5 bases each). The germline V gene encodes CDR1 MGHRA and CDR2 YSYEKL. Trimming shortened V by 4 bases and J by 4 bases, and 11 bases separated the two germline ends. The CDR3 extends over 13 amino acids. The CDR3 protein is CASSPRDQYEQYF. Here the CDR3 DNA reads TGCGCCAGCAGCCCCCGGGACCAGTACGAGCAGTACTTC.

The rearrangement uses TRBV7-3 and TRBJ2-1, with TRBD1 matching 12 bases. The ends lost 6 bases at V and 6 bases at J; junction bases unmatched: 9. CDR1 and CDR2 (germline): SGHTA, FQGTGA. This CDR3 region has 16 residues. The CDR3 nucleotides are TGTGCCAGCAGTTCCACCGGGACAGGGGGCATCAATGAGCAGTTCTTC. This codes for CASSSTGTGGINEQFF.

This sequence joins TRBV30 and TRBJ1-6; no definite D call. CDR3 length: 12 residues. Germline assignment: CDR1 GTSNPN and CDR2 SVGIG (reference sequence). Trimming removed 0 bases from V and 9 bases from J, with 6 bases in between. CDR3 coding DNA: TGTGCCTGGAGTGTCGGTAGTTCACCCCTCCACTTT. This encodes CAWSVGSSPLHF.

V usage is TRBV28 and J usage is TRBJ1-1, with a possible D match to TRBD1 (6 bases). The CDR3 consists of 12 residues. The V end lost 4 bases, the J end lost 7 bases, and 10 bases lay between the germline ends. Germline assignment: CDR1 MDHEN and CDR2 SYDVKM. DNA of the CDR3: TGTGCCAGCAGTTGGGTCAGGGGTGAAGCTTTCTTT. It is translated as CASSWVRGEAFF.

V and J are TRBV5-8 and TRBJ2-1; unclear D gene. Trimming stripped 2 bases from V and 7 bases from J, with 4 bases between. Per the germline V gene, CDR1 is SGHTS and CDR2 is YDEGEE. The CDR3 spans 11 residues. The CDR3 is CASSFPNEQFF. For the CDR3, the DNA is TGTGCCAGCAGCTTCCCAAATGAGCAGTTCTTC.

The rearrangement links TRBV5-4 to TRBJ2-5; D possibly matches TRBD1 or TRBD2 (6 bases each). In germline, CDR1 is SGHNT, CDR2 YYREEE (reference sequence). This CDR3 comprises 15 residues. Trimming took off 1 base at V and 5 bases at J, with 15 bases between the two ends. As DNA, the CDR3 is TGTGCCAGCAGCTTGTGGGGGGCCAAAGGGGAGACCCAGTACTTC. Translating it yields CASSLWGAKGETQYF.

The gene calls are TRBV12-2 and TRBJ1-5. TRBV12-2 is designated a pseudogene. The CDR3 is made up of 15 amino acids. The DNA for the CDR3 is TGTGCAAGTCGCTTACCCCGGTTCTACAATCAGCCCCAGCATTTT. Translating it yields CASRLPRFYNQPQHF.

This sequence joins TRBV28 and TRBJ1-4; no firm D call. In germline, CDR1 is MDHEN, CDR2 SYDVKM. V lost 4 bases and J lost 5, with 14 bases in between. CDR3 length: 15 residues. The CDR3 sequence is CASSSSLHQNEKLFF. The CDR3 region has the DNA TGTGCCAGCAGTTCTTCCCTGCATCAAAATGAAAAACTGTTTTTT.

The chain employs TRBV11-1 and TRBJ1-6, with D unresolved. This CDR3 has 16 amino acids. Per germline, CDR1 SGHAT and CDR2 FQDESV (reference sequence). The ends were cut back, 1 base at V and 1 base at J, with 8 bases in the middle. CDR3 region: CASSLGRASYNSPLHF. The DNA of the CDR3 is TGTGCCAGCAGCTTAGGGAGAGCGTCCTATAATTCACCCCTCCACTTT. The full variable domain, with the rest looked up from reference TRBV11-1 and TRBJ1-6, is EAEVAQSPRYKITEKSQAVAFWCDPISGHATLYWYRQILGQGPELLVQFQDESVVDDSQLPKDRFSAERLKGVDSTLKIQPAELGDSAMYLCASSLGRASYNSPLHFGNGTRLTVT.

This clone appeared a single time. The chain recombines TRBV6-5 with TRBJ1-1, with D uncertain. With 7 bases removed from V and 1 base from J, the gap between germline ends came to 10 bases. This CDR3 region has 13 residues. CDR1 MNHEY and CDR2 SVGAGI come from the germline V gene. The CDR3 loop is CASKEGRNTEAFF. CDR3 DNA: TGTGCCAGCAAGGAAGGTCGGAACACTGAAGCTTTCTTT.

Here the CDR3 DNA reads TGTGCCAGCAGTGAAGCTAGCGGGCGGAGCTCCTACAATGAGCAGTTCTTC. It codes for CASSEASGRSSYNEQFF. The V call is TRBV2, the J call TRBJ2-1, with 7 bases that match TRBD2. The CDR3 runs to 17 residues. Germline CDR1 SNHLY, CDR2 FYNNEI. The ends lost 0 bases at V and 0 bases at J; junction bases unmatched: 5.

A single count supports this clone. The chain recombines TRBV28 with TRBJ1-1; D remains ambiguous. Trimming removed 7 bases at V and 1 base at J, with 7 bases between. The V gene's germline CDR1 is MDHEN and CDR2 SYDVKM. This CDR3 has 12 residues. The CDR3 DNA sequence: TGTGCCAGCACAGAACAGAACACTGAAGCTTTCTTT. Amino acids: CASTEQNTEAFF.

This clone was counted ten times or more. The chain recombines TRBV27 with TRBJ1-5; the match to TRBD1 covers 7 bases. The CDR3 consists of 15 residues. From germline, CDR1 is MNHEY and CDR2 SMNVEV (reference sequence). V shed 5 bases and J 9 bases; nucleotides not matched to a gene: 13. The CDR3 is CASSLARQGQAPQHF. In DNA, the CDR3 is TGTGCCAGCAGTCTCGCTCGACAGGGCCAGGCGCCCCAGCATTTT.

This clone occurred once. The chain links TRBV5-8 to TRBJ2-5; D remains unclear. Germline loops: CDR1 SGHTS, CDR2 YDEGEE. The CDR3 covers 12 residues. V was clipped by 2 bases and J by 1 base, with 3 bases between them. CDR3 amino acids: CASSFLQETQYF. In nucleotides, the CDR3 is TGTGCCAGCAGCTTCCTCCAAGAGACCCAGTACTTC.

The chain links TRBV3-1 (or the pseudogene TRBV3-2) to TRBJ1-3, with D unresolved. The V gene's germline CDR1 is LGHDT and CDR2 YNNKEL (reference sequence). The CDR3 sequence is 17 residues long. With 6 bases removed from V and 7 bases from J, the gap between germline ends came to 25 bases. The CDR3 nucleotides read TGTGCCAGCAGTCCAATGCGCTCGCGAAGAGGCGGGAACACCATATATTTT. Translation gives CASSPMRSRRGGNTIYF.

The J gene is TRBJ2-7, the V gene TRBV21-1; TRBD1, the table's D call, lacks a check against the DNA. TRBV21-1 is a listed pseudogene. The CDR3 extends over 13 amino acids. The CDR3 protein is CASSYWTDQEQYF. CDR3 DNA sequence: TGTGCCAGCAGCTATTGGACAGACCAAGAGCAGTACTTC.

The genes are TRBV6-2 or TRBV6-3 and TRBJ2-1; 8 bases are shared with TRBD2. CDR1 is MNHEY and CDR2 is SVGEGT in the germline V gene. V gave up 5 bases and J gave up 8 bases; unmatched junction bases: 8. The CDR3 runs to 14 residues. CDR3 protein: CASSPSSGRDEQFF. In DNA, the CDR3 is TGTGCCAGCAGTCCCTCTAGCGGGCGGGATGAGCAGTTCTTC.

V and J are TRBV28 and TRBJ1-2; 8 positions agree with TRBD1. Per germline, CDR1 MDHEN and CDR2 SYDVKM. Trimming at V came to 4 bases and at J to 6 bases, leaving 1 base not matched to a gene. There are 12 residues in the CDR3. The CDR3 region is CASSSGGNGYTF. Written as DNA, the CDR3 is TGTGCCAGCAGTTCAGGGGGCAATGGCTACACCTTC.

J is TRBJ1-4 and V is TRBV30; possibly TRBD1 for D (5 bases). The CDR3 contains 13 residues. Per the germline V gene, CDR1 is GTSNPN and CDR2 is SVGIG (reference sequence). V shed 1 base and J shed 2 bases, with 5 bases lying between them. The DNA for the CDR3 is TGTGCCTGGAGTGGGGGGACTAATGAAAAACTGTTTTTT. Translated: CAWSGGTNEKLFF.

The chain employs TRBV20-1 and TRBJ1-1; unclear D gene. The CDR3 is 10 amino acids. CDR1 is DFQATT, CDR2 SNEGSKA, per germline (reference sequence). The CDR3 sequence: CRGKGTEAFF. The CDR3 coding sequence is TGCAGAGGGAAAGGGACTGAAGCTTTCTTT.